This passage covers 19 T cell receptor beta chains from one sample sequenced in a study of blood T cell repertoires in COVID-19. Profiled with immunoSEQ multiplex PCR; TCRdb holds only in-frame clones, not every one. The repertoire holds more than 250,000 clones, 80% to 90% seen once, with roughly 1.1% in the top ten. The sample consisted of peripheral blood. Receptor source: a woman between 50 and 59 years old with acute or convalescent COVID-19.

The rearrangement joins TRBV12-3 or TRBV12-4 to TRBJ2-5; TRBD2 aligns across 7 bases. V shed 1 base, J shed 7 bases, and the junction held 3 bases outside the gene matches. The CDR3 totals 13 residues. This CDR3 is CASSLGGEGTQYF. Written as DNA, the CDR3 is TGTGCCAGCAGTTTAGGCGGGGAGGGGACCCAGTACTTC.

This chain joins TRBV10-2 and TRBJ2-2, with 7 bases fitting TRBD1. V dropped 6 bases and J dropped 5; count of bases not matched to a gene: 6. CDR1 and CDR2 from the germline V gene are WSHSY and SAAADI. The CDR3 sequence is 14 residues long. This chain's CDR3 is CASRASQGTGELFF. As DNA, the CDR3 is TGCGCCAGCAGAGCCTCACAGGGGACCGGGGAGCTGTTTTTT.

The CDR3: CASSFDPSTVQHF. DNA for the CDR3: TGTGCCAGCAGCTTTGACCCCTCCACAGTCCAGCATTTT. V and J are TRBV5-4 and TRBJ1-5; D not resolved. This CDR3 contains 13 residues. Germline values: CDR1 SGHNT, CDR2 YYREEE (reference sequence). The V gene lost 2 bases and the J gene lost 12 bases, with 15 bases spanning the gap.

The chain employs TRBV19 and TRBJ2-7; 7 nucleotides match TRBD2. Germline V gene sequence: CDR1 LNHDA, CDR2 SQIVND (reference sequence). With V trimmed by 0 bases and J by 2 bases, 4 bases remained unmatched. The CDR3 runs 15 residues. The CDR3 nucleotides read TGTGCCAGTAGTATAGATCTAGCGGACCCCTACGAGCAGTACTTC. Translated, it gives CASSIDLADPYEQYF. Drawing the rest from reference TRBV19 and TRBJ2-7, the complete variable domain is DGGITQSPKYLFRKEGQNVTLSCEQNLNHDAMYWYRQDPGQGLRLIYYSQIVNDFQKGDIAEGYSVSREKKESFPLTVTSAQKNPTAFYLCASSIDLADPYEQYFGPGTRLTVT.

The chain combines TRBV5-5 with TRBJ1-5, with TRBD1 matching 10 bases. The CDR3 spans 17 residues. Losses at the gene ends were 4 bases for V and 1 base for J; bases not matched to a gene: 8. CDR1 is SGHKS and CDR2 is YYEKEE in the germline V gene (reference sequence). The CDR3 spells CASSQGQGFRSNQPQHF. The CDR3 nucleotides read TGTGCCAGCAGCCAGGGACAGGGGTTTAGGAGCAATCAGCCCCAGCATTTT.

This clone was recorded a few times. The rearrangement uses TRBV6-1 and TRBJ2-5, with D possibly TRBD1 on 5 matching bases. CDR3 size: 15 residues. Trimming shortened V by 2 bases and J by 2 bases, and 12 bases separated the two germline ends. Germline values: CDR1 MNHNS, CDR2 SASEGT. CDR3 region: CASSERAGLQETQYF. In DNA form, the CDR3 reads TGTGCCAGCAGTGAAAGGGCAGGGTTGCAAGAGACCCAGTACTTC.

The rearrangement links TRBV30 to TRBJ1-2, with a possible D match to TRBD1 (5 bases). V lost 5 bases, J lost 7 bases, and 26 bases lay in between. The germline V gene has CDR1 GTSNPN and CDR2 SVGIG (reference sequence). The CDR3 consists of 16 residues. CDR3: CAWGLGGTVDIGGYTF. The CDR3, as DNA: TGTGCCTGGGGGTTAGGCGGGACGGTCGACATAGGTGGCTACACCTTC.

Worth noting for this clone: The same CDR3 can be traced to other DNA sequences in this sample. The chain employs TRBV12-3 or TRBV12-4 and TRBJ1-1, with D possibly being TRBD1 (5 bases). CDR3 length: 13 residues. Trimming shortened V by 1 base and J by 4 bases, and 7 bases separated the two germline ends. CDR3 sequence: CASSLGGGTEAFF. The CDR3 coding sequence is TGTGCCAGCAGTTTAGGCGGGGGCACTGAAGCTTTCTTT.

The rearrangement links TRBV10-3 to TRBJ1-1; D is perhaps TRBD1 (6 bases). Germline V lookup: CDR1 ENHRY, CDR2 SYGVKD. The CDR3 is made up of 16 amino acids. Trimming shortened V by 0 bases and J by 6 bases, and 17 bases separated the two germline ends. The CDR3 region has the DNA TGTGCCATCAGTGAGTCGACGGGTAGGGGGAGCCCTGAAGCTTTCTTT. Translating gives CAISESTGRGSPEAFF.

This chain connects TRBV24-1 to TRBJ2-1; 11 bases fit TRBD1. Unmatched junction bases numbered 4, after V lost 3 bases and J lost 7 bases. CDR3 length: 15 residues. CDR1 is KGHDR, CDR2 SFDVKD, per germline. CDR3 sequence (DNA): TGTGCCACCAGTGATGACCGGGACAGGGGGAATGAGCAGTTCTTC. It codes for CATSDDRDRGNEQFF.

The V gene is TRBV5-4, the J gene TRBJ2-3; 12 bases map to TRBD2. V shed 1 base and J 6 bases; nucleotides not matched to a gene: 6. Germline assignment: CDR1 SGHNT and CDR2 YYREEE (reference sequence). The CDR3 is 16 residues long. CDR3 sequence: CASSLQLAGGGDTQYF. Written as DNA, the CDR3 is TGTGCCAGCAGCTTGCAACTAGCGGGGGGCGGGGATACGCAGTATTTT.

This clone was recorded only once. The V and J genes are TRBV4-3 and TRBJ2-1; no clear D. V lost 0 bases to trimming and J lost 7 bases, with 4 bases between them. Per germline, CDR1 LGHNA and CDR2 YSLEER. The CDR3 is 12 amino acids. CDR3 sequence: CASSQDRNEQFF. As DNA, the CDR3 is TGCGCCAGCAGCCAAGATCGGAATGAGCAGTTCTTC.

In its sample, this clone was seen a few times. The chain combines TRBV15 with TRBJ2-1; 13 bases fit TRBD2. The CDR3 spans 16 residues. CDR1 and CDR2 from the germline V gene are LNHNV and YYDKDF (reference sequence). After removal of 1 base from V and 4 bases from J, the junction contained 1 base not matched to a gene. CDR3 loop: CATSRGLAGGYNEQFF. Written as DNA, the CDR3 is TGTGCCACCAGCAGAGGACTAGCGGGGGGTTACAATGAGCAGTTCTTC.

CDR3 protein: CASSPLQGATEAFF. CDR3 nucleotide sequence: TGTGCCAGCTCACCATTACAGGGGGCGACTGAAGCTTTCTTT. The chain couples TRBV18 to TRBJ1-1; 9 positions agree with TRBD1. Germline loops: CDR1 KGHSH, CDR2 LQKENI. The CDR3 is 14 amino acids. Trimming removed 2 bases from V and 5 bases from J; junction bases left unmatched: 3.

This clone has just a few counts. The chain links TRBV10-2 to TRBJ1-5; maybe TRBD1 (5 bases). V gave up 4 bases and J gave up 6 bases, with 16 bases separating them. CDR1 and CDR2 (germline): WSHSY, SAAADI. The CDR3 loop spans 15 amino acids. As DNA, the CDR3 is TGCGCCAGCAGTGTTATGGACATTGGGGTTCAGCCCCAGCATTTT. This gives the protein CASSVMDIGVQPQHF.

The rearrangement links TRBV19 to TRBJ2-3; possibly TRBD2 for D (6 bases). Trimming took off 3 bases at V and 5 bases at J, with 12 bases between the two ends. The CDR3 spans 14 residues. Germline CDR1 reads LNHDA; CDR2 reads SQIVND (reference sequence). Written as DNA, the CDR3 is TGTGCCAGTAGTATTACGCAGGGAGGAGATACGCAGTATTTT. Translation: CASSITQGGDTQYF.

Only one count was recorded for this clone. The chain employs TRBV19 and TRBJ2-7; 14 bases are a match to TRBD2. CDR1 LNHDA and CDR2 SQIVND come from the germline V gene (reference sequence). After removal of 9 bases from V and 4 bases from J, the junction contained 11 bases not matched to a gene. CDR3 length: 16 amino acids. This CDR3 reads CARITGLAGVGYEQYF. The CDR3, as DNA: TGTGCCAGAATTACGGGACTAGCGGGAGTGGGTTACGAGCAGTACTTC.

The chain combines TRBV2 with TRBJ1-4; 8 bases fit TRBD1. The junction had 8 bases not matched to a gene; V was cut back by 9 bases and J by 2 bases. Germline assignment: CDR1 SNHLY and CDR2 FYNNEI. The CDR3 is 15 residues long. This CDR3 reads CASSRDRNTNEKLFF. As DNA, the CDR3 is TGTGCCAGTTCCCGGGACAGGAACACTAATGAAAAACTGTTTTTT.

The CDR3 reads CASSLGAGEADTQYF. The CDR3 bases are TGTGCCAGCAGCTTAGGGGCGGGAGAGGCAGATACGCAGTATTTT. This rearrangement joins TRBV7-9 to TRBJ2-3, with 7 bases that match TRBD2. Germline CDR1 and CDR2: SEHNR and FQNEAQ (reference sequence). V shed 1 base, J shed 4 bases, and the junction held 5 bases outside the gene matches. This CDR3 is built from 15 residues.